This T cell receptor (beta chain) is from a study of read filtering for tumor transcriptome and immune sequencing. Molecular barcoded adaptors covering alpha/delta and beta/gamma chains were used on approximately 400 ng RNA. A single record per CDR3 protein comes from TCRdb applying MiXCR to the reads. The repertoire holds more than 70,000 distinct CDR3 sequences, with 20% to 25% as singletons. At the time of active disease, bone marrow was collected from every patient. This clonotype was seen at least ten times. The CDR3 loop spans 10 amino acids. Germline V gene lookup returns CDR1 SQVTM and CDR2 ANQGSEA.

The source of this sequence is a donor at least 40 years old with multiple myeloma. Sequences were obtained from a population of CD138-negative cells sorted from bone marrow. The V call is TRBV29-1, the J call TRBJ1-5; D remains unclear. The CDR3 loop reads CRHGGQPQHF. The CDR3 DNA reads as TGCAGACACGGAGGTCAGCCCCAGCATTTT.